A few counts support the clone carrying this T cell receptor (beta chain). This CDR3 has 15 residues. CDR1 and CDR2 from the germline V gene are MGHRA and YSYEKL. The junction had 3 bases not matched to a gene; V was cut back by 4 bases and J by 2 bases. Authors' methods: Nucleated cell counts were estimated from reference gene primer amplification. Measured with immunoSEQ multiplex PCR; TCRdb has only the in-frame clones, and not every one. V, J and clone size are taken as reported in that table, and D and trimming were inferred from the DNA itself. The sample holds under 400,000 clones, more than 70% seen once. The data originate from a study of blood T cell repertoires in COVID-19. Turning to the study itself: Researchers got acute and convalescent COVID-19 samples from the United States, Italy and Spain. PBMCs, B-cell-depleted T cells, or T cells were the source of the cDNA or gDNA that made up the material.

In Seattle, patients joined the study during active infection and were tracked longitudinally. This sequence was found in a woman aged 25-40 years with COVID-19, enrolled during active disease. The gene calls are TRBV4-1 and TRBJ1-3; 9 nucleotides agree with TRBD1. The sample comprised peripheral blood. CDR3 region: CASSLGTGTGNTIYF. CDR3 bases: TGCGCCAGCAGCCTCGGGACAGGGACTGGAAACACCATATATTTT.